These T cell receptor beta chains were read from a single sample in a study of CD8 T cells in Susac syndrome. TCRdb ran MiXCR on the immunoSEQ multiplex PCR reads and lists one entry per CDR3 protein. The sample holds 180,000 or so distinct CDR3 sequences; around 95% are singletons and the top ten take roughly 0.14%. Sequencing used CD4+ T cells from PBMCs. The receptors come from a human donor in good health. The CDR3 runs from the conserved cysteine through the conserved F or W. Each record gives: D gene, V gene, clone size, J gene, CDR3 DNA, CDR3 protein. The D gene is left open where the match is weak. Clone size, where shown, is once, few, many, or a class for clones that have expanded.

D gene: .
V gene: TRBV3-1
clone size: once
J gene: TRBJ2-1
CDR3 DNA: TGTGCCAGCAGCCAAGATTGGGGAGATGAGCAGTTCTTC
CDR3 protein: CASSQDWGDEQFF

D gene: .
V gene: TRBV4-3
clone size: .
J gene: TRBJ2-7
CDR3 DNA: TGCGCCAGCAGCCAAGATCTAGGAGGGGGAGACTACGAGCAGTACTTC
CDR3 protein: CASSQDLGGGDYEQYF

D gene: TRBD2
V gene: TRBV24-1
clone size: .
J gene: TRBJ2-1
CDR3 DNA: TGTGCCACCAGTGACCCCCCCGGGACTAGCGGGGGGGCCGGGTCCTACAATGAGCAGTTCTTC
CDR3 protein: CATSDPPGTSGGAGSYNEQFF

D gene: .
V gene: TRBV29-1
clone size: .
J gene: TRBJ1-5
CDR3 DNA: TGCAGCGTTGCCCGGGACGGCAATCAGCCCCAGCATTTT
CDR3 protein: CSVARDGNQPQHF

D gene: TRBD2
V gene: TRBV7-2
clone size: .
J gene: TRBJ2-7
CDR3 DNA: TGTGCCAGCAGCCCGGGACTAGCGGGGATGTACTTC
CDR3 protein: CASSPGLAGMYF

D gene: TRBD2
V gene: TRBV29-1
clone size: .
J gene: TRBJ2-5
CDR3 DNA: TGCAGCGCCACTAGCGGGCTTGGGGAGACCCAGTACTTC
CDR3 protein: CSATSGLGETQYF

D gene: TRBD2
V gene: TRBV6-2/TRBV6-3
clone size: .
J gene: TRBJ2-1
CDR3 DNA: TGTGCCAGCAGGACTAGCGGGGACCCATTAGGGGGGTTCTTC
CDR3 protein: CASRTSGDPLGGFF

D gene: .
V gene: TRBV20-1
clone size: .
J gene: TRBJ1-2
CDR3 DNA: TGCAGTGCTAAGTCAAGACAGAACTATGGCTACACCTTC
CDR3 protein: CSAKSRQNYGYTF

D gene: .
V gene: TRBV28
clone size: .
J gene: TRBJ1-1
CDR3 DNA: TGTGCCAGCAGTTTCGGTCACTCGGATAGGACTGAAGCTTTCTTT
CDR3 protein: CASSFGHSDRTEAFF

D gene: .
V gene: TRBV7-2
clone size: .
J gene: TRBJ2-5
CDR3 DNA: TGTGCCAGCAGCTTAGCTACAGACCGAGGGGCCCAGTACTTC
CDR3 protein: CASSLATDRGAQYF

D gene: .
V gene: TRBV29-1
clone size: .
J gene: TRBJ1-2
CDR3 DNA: TGCAGCGTTTCCGGGACGCAGGCCCAGGGACTCTTC
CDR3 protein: CSVSGTQAQGLF

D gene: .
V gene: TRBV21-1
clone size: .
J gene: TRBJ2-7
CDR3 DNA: TGTGCCAGCAGCAATCCTATTTCCGGGACGGACTCCTACGAGCAGTACTTC
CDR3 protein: CASSNPISGTDSYEQYF

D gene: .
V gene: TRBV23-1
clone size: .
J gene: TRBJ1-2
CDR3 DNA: TGCGCCGCCGGAGACTATGGCTACACCTTC
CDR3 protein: CAAGDYGYTF

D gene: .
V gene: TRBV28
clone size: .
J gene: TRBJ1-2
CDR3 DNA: TGTGCCAGCAGTTTCGATATTTATGGCTACACCTTC
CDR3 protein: CASSFDIYGYTF

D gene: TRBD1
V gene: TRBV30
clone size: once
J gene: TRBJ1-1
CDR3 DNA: TGTGCCTGGAGTGGAAAGTACAGGGGCCGAGTCTTGGAAGCTTTCTTT
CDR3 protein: CAWSGKYRGRVLEAFF

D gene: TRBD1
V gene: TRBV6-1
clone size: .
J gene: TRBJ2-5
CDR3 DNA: TGTGCCAGCACGAGTGGGACAGGGAATTGGGCCCAGTACTTC
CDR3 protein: CASTSGTGNWAQYF

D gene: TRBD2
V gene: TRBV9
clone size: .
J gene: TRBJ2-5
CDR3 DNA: TGTGCCAGCAGCGTCACTCTCGGGCTAGCGGGGGGGCTAGGAGAGACCCAGTACTTC
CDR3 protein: CASSVTLGLAGGLGETQYF

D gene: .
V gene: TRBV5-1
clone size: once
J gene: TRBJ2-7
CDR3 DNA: TGCGCCAGCAGCTCGGCACGGGGAAACGAGCAGTACTTC
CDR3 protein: CASSSARGNEQYF

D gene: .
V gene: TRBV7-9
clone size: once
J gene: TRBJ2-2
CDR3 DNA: TGTGCCAGCAGCCTCGATCGCGACGGGGAGCTGTTTTTT
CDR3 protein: CASSLDRDGELFF

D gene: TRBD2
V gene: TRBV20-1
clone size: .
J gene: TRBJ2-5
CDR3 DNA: TGCAGTGCTAGACATAGCGGGGGAGATCAAGAGACCCAGTACTTC
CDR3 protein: CSARHSGGDQETQYF

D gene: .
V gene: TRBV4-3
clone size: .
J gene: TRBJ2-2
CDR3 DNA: TGCGCCAGCAGCCTACAAACCGGGGAGCTGTTTTTT
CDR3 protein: CASSLQTGELFF

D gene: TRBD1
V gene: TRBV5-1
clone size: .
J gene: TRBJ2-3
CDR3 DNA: TGCGCCAGCCGGGACAGCGCTAGCACAGATACGCAGTATTTT
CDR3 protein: CASRDSASTDTQYF

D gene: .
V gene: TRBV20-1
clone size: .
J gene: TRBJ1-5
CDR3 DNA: TGCAGTGTAAACAAGGAGTTCGCACGCCTAAATCAGCCCCAGCATTTT
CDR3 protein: CSVNKEFARLNQPQHF

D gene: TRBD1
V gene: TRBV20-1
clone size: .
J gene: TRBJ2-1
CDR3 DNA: TGCAGTGCTGCCACAGGGGGCAGTGAGCAGTTCTTC
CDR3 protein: CSAATGGSEQFF

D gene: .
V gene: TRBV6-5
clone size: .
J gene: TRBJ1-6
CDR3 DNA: TGTGCCAGCACCGGGGGAAGCTCCTATAATTCACCCCTCCACTTT
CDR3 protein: CASTGGSSYNSPLHF

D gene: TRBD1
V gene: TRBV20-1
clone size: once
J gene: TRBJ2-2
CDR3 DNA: TGCAGTGCTTGGGACAGTAACACCGGGGAGCTGTTTTTT
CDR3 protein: CSAWDSNTGELFF

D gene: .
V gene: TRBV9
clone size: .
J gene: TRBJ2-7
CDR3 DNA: TGTGCCAGCAGCGCCAGGGTGGGCGAGCAGTACTTC
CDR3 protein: CASSARVGEQYF

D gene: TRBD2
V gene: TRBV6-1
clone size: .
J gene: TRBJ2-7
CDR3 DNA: TGTGCCAGCAGTCCTAGCGGGGGGCCGTACGAGCAGTACTTC
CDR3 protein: CASSPSGGPYEQYF

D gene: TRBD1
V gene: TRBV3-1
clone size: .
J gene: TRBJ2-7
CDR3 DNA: TGTGCCAGCAGCCAAGGACAGGGAGAGCAGTACTTC
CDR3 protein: CASSQGQGEQYF

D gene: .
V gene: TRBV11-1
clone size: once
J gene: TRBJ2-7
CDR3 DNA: TGTGCCAGCAGCCCGACTGAAGGAAGAGGGCAGTACTTC
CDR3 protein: CASSPTEGRGQYF

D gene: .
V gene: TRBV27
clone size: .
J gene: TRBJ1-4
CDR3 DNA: TGTGCCAGCAGTGTAAAATCGGATGAAAAACTGTTTTTT
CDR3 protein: CASSVKSDEKLFF

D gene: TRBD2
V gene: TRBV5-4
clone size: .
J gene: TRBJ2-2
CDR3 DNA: TGTGCCAGCAGCCCCCAAAGCGGGGGGGCCTCAGACGGGGAGCTGTTTTTT
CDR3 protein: CASSPQSGGASDGELFF

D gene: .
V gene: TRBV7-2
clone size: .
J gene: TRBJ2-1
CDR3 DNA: TGTGCCAGCAGCTTAGACCTGGGGGGGCCTTTCTTC
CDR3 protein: CASSLDLGGPFF

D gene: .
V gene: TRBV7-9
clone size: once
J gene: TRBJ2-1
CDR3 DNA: TGTGCCAGCAGCGGGGGGGAGCAGTTCTTC
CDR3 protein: CASSGGEQFF

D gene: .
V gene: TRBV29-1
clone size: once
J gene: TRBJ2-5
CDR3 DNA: TGCAGCGTTTTGGCTGGGGGCATAGAGACCCAGTACTTC
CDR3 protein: CSVLAGGIETQYF

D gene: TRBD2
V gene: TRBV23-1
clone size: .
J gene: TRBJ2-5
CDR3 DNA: TGCGCCAGCAGTCTCGTCCCGGGACTAGCGGGGGGCTTCCAAGAGACCCAGTACTTC
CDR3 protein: CASSLVPGLAGGFQETQYF

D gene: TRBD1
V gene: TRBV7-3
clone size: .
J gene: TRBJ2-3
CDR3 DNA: TGTGCCAGCAGCTTAACGCCGGGCAGGGGGAATACGCAGTATTTT
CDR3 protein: CASSLTPGRGNTQYF

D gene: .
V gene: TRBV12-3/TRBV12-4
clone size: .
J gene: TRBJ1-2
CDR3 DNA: TGTGCCAGCAGTTTAGATGCAGGCTATGGCTACACCTTC
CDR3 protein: CASSLDAGYGYTF